This section outlines one TCR beta chain sequence together with its context. What antigen it recognizes has not been identified. No base quality information exists; no much larger clone differs at one position. The receptor library was made with the immunoSEQ multiplex PCR assay. A mixture of 60 forward primers for TCR Vbeta segments and 13 reverse primers for TCR Jbeta segments was used in the multiplex PCR. The CDR3 region of rearranged TCR beta genes was amplified from genomic DNA by a multiplex PCR assay. On the Illumina HiSeq System, the amplified TCR beta libraries were sequenced as 87-base-pair reads. Per the authors' processing: In a later analysis, 70 million to 95 million unique TCR beta chains were counted across the approximately 670 repertoires, and around 11 million of these chains were shared by at least two donors. Raw reads were error-corrected and collapsed into unique sequences with a nearest-neighbor algorithm that merged closely related sequences to remove PCR and sequencing errors. V, D and J gene segments were assigned by aligning CDR3 sequences to IMGT reference sequences. For a sequence to be retained, a match of at least six nucleotides to both a V gene segment and a J gene segment was required. A rearrangement was called productive if the CDR3 had no stop codons and remained in frame with V and J, and every other rearrangement was called non-productive. Following IMGT convention, CDR3 was defined as the stretch from the second conserved V-encoded cysteine up to the conserved J-encoded phenylalanine. In an earlier analysis of more than 550 of the donors, sequences lacking an unambiguous match to a single V gene segment were excluded. In an earlier analysis of approximately 550 of the donors, V segments were called functional above 56.7% productive rearrangements and were called segregating when the between-donor standard deviation exceeded 5%. A statistical classification framework was built for diagnosing cytomegalovirus status from the catalog of TCR beta chain sequences. V and J gene assignment, in a later analysis, came from comparing TCR nucleotide sequences with IMGT/GENE-DB human TR gene sequences. A later analysis assigned CDR3 sequences and most-parsimonious VDJ recombination scenarios with the TCRdist pipeline. In a later analysis, every TCR beta chain was defined by the combination of its CDR3 amino acid sequence and its V-gene family, and reads without a unique V-gene family were dropped. To address suspected cross-contamination and a sequencing artifact, a later analysis removed approximately 590 highly shared, low-generation-probability nucleotide sequences. For each public chain, a later analysis derived a clonal expansion index from normalized ranks of inferred template counts within each repertoire. Generation probabilities in a later analysis came from a VDJ recombination model fitted to out-of-frame rearrangements, and those results were checked against IGoR. A later analysis scored TCR-TCR, TCR-HLA and TCR-CMV co-occurrence with hypergeometric tests, applying a repertoire-size bias correction to TCR pairs. A later analysis estimated false discovery rates by permuting HLA or CMV assignments 20 times. In a later analysis, co-occurring TCRs were grouped using DBSCAN, and TCRdist sequence similarity was added for clustering within HLA-allele-positive subsets. Repertoires with fewer than 30,000 or more than 120,000 public chains, plus five repertoires with anomalous nucleotide sharing, were excluded from co-occurrence clustering. This immuneACCESS table, as held by TCRdb, lists in-frame sequences with V and J called but not all clones. Of the missing ones, under half trace to an unresolved V gene in checked studies; the others have no known cause. From that table come the V and J calls and clone size; the DNA was used to work out D and trimming. The table for this sample lists hundreds of thousands of clones; just over 70% of them were counted only once. In total, the top ten clones hold 2% to 2.5% of the sample.

This record belongs to a study of cytomegalovirus exposure and HLA in healthy donors (dated by TCRdb to the late 2010s). Study-level background: An earlier analysis of roughly 630 of the donors reported about 290 Gb of sequence data and 100 million to 140 million unique TCR beta sequences from about 180 million T cells. Roughly 300 gigabases of sequencing data and tens of millions of unique TCR sequences were included in an early release covering roughly 600 HLA-typed donors. The genetic ancestry cluster associated with self-reported Caucasian donors included about 84% of the roughly 380 genotyped donors. The aim of the study was to test whether cataloging public T cell receptors could identify signatures of past pathogen exposure. The T cell repertoires of several hundred subjects were profiled by immunosequencing and related to cytomegalovirus serostatus. In addition to the first cohort of 500 to 850 subjects, a separate validation cohort of approximately 120 different subjects was used. To predict cytomegalovirus infection status, the study brought together high-throughput TCR immunosequencing, statistical association of individual TCRs with disease status, and machine learning. To study patterns of TCR occurrence, a later analysis re-analyzed previously published TCR beta repertoires from 666 donors and added high-resolution HLA genotyping. In the later analysis, no new phenotypic data were used to find candidate immune exposures; instead, reliance was placed on TCR beta sequences and their occurrence across donors. An earlier analysis of about 600 of the donors used high-throughput TCR beta sequencing to judge whether each TCR beta V gene segment behaved as functional or pseudogenic. Donor age, sex, ethnicity and CMV serostatus were compiled together with the repertoire data. A later genetic analysis took genome-wide SNP genotypes for 398 of the 666 donors and used that subset as a discovery cohort. All discovery cohort repertoires had been generated on a single sequencing platform. Both class I and class II loci were covered by HLA typing, at four-digit resolution. The number of typed donors differed by locus: about 620-640 for A, B, C, DRB1 and DQB1; 500 to 550 for DQA1; around 610 for DPA1; and about 470 for DPB1. Roughly 5 DR-DQ haplotypes were handled as single units for association and clustering, since linkage in the cohort was strong. Among about 360 genotyped donors of the cohort, an average of about 240,000 unique TCR beta nucleotide sequences were sequenced per donor, around 18% of them non-productive.

Trimming removed 3 bases from V and 0 bases from J, leaving 9 bases between the germline ends. The CDR3, cysteine through phenylalanine, is 15 amino acids long. Kept here is only the CDR3 DNA, which spans 45 bases and is read in frame from base 1. From a lookup of the germline V gene (reference sequence), CDR1 and CDR2 are MNHEY and SMNVEV. The cohort was made up of about 610 healthy bone marrow donors. At the time of sampling, all cohort members were nominally healthy, though unrecorded immune exposures were likely present. The donor tested CMV seronegative, placing the donor among the 350 to 400 seronegative members of the cohort. Each donor provided a peripheral blood sample, and peripheral blood mononuclear cells were used for TCR beta sequencing. Genomic DNA extraction from the blood cell samples was performed with the Qiagen DNeasy Blood Extraction Kit. The paper's findings and limits, for the study overall: Correlated functional status among segregating V segments might be attributable to linkage disequilibrium, but an unknown experimental factor could not be ruled out. The classifier was reported to diagnose cytomegalovirus status with high specificity and sensitivity in both the original and validation cohorts. Broadly in line with IMGT annotations, most TCR beta V segments showed up in productive rearrangements about 90% or about 30% of the time in an earlier analysis of about 500 of the donors. Across donors, most TCR sequences were observed very rarely, whereas some public TCRs were present in many individuals. In a later genetic analysis, fewer N-insertions in productive TCRs were reported among donors in an Asian-associated ancestry cluster than the roughly 700-donor mean. According to the authors, the approach could potentially be generalized to other disease states and immunological phenotypes. The sequencing pipeline was judged likely to have produced a cluster of highly shared sequence variants as a technical artifact. In the study, approximately 150 TCR beta chains were listed as associated with cytomegalovirus. This cohort had only TCR beta chains sequenced, and the lack of alpha or paired-chain data limited which features could be detected. In a later analysis, HLA-associated TCR beta chains showed more clonal expansion and lower generation probabilities than non-associated chains that were equally common. Because counts were too low, about 15 rarely observed V segments, including chromosome 9 orphons, were left out of the earlier analysis of a few hundred of the donors. According to a later analysis, parvovirus B19, influenza, CMV and Epstein-Barr virus appeared linked to several top co-occurrence clusters. Most CMV-associated TCR beta chains appeared to be HLA-restricted in a later analysis, and the HLA associations seemed to be driven largely by CMV exposure. A later analysis found that TCR association rates varied across HLA loci, with DRB1 alleles showing the most associated TCRs and HLA-C alleles the fewest. A later genetic analysis associated a missense DCLRE1C variant with V-gene and J-gene trimming of TCR beta chains, and an independent cohort replicated the association. A further reported finding was that TCR beta sequences accurately predicted the HLA-A and HLA-B alleles for most subjects in the first cohort. For the cohort, immune exposure information was limited to CMV serostatus. When HLA alleles, especially DR and DQ, strongly co-occurred, TCR associations were difficult to assign to individual alleles. In vitro tests confirmed that a few of the cytomegalovirus-associated TCR beta chains recognize cytomegalovirus antigens. Because HLA typing was unavailable for some donors at each locus, only the typed subset was used in association tests. At a false discovery rate of 0.05, a later analysis linked 16,000 or so TCR beta sequences to specific HLA alleles. The 87-base-pair reads could not distinguish some IMGT-functional V segments, including TRBV6-2 and TRBV6-3, so those segments were excluded. Presence/absence analyses assumed roughly uniform sequencing depth across donors, an assumption that may not hold.

The sequencing input was PBMCs. This receptor chain uses TRBV27 and TRBJ1-5; the D gene cannot be resolved reliably. This receptor was obtained from a female donor in good health and CMV-seronegative. Here the CDR3 is given as CASSLAGYSNQPQHF. The DNA reads as follows: TGTGCCAGCAGTTTGGCCGGGTATAGCAATCAGCCCCAGCATTTT.